The rows below give T cell receptor beta chains drawn from one sample of a study of blood T cell repertoires in COVID-19. The assay was immunoSEQ multiplex PCR, and TCRdb's table has in-frame clones only and misses some. This table has roughly 66,000 clones, around 93% appearing once. Sequences were obtained from peripheral blood. The receptors come from a human donor in a cohort sampled during active COVID-19. CDR3s include the opening cysteine and the closing phenylalanine or tryptophan. A D gene is named only where the DNA matches it firmly. Clone sizes are given selectively: once, few, many, or a class where the clone is expanded.

D: NA
V: TRBV10-3
J: TRBJ2-7
size: NA
DNA: TGTGCCATCAGTGAGTCGGGCAGGGCAGCAGGATACGAGCAGTACTTC
CDR3: CAISESGRAAGYEQYF

D: NA
V: TRBV12-3/TRBV12-4
J: TRBJ2-1
size: NA
DNA: TGTGCCAGCAGTCCGGGGGTGTCCAATGAGCAGTTCTTC
CDR3: CASSPGVSNEQFF

D: TRBD2
V: TRBV7-9
J: TRBJ2-7
size: few
DNA: TGTGCCAGCAGCTTATTTAGCTTTCGGGGGGCCTACGAGCAGTACTTC
CDR3: CASSLFSFRGAYEQYF

D: NA
V: TRBV5-1
J: TRBJ2-3
size: NA
DNA: TGCGCCAGCAGCTTGGTTCTAGATACGCAGTATTTT
CDR3: CASSLVLDTQYF

D: NA
V: TRBV2
J: TRBJ2-2
size: NA
DNA: TGTGCCAGCAGGAGAGCGGCGGCGAACACCGGGGAGCTGTTTTTT
CDR3: CASRRAAANTGELFF

D: NA
V: TRBV7-8
J: TRBJ1-2
size: once
DNA: TGTGCCAGCAGCTTCGGGGATAATGGCTACACCTTC
CDR3: CASSFGDNGYTF

D: TRBD1
V: TRBV10-3
J: TRBJ2-5
size: NA
DNA: TGTGCCATCAGGGATGGACAGGGGGTACAAGAGACCCAGTACTTC
CDR3: CAIRDGQGVQETQYF

D: TRBD2
V: TRBV7-2
J: TRBJ2-3
size: NA
DNA: TGTGCCAGCAGCTTAGAGGCGCGGGGGTTTTCTGATACGCAGTATTTT
CDR3: CASSLEARGFSDTQYF

D: NA
V: TRBV6-2/TRBV6-3
J: TRBJ2-7
size: NA
DNA: TGTGCCAGCAGTTACGGGGGGAGGACCTACGAGCAGTACTTC
CDR3: CASSYGGRTYEQYF

D: NA
V: TRBV7-8
J: TRBJ2-7
size: NA
DNA: TGTGCCAGCAGCTTCAATCAGGGATCCTACGAGCAGTACTTC
CDR3: CASSFNQGSYEQYF

D: NA
V: TRBV27
J: TRBJ2-2
size: NA
DNA: TGTGCCAGGAGGAAGGGGGAGACGAACACCGGGGAGCTGTTTTTT
CDR3: CARRKGETNTGELFF